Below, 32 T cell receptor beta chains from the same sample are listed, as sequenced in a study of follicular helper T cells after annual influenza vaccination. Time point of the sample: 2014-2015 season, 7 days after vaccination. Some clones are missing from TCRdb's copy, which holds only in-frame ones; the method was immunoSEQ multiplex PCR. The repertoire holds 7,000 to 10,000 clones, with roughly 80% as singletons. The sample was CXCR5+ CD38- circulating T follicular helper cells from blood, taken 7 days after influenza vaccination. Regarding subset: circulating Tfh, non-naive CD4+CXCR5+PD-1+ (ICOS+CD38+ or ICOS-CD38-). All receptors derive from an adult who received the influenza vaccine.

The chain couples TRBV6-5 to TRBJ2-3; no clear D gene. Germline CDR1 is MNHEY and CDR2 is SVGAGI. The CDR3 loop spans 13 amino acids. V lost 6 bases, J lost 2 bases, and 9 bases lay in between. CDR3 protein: CASRGHITDTQYF. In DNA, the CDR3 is TGTGCCAGCAGGGGTCATATCACAGATACGCAGTATTTT.

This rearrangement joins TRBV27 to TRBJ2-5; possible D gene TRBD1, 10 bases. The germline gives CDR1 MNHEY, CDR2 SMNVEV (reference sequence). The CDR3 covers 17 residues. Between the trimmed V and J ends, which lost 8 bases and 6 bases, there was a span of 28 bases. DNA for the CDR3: TGTGCCAGCCATAGACAGGGGGCGAATAGCGGGAGCCAGACCCAGTACTTC. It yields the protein CASHRQGANSGSQTQYF.

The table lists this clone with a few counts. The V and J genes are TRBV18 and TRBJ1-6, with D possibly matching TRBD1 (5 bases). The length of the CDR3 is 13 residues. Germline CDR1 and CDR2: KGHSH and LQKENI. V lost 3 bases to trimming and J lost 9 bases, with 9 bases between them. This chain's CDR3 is CASSPGGVSPLHF. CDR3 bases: TGTGCCAGCTCACCGGGGGGAGTTTCACCCCTCCACTTT.

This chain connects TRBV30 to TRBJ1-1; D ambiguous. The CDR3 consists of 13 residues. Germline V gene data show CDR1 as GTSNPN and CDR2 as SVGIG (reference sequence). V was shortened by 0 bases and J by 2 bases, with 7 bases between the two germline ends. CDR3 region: CAWSVGVNTEAFF. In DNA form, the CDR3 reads TGTGCCTGGAGTGTAGGTGTAAACACTGAAGCTTTCTTT. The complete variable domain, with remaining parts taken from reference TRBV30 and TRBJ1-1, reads SQTIHQWPATLVQPVGSPLSLECTVEGTSNPNLYWYRQAAGRGLQLLFYSVGIGQISSEVPQNLSASRPQDRQFILSSKKLLLSDSGFYLCAWSVGVNTEAFFGQGTRLTVV.

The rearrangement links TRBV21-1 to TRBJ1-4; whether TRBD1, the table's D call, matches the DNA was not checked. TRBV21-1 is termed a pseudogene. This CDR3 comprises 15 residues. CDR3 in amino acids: CASSKGGGANEKLFF. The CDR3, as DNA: TGTGCCAGCAGCAAAGGGGGCGGTGCTAATGAAAAACTGTTTTTT.

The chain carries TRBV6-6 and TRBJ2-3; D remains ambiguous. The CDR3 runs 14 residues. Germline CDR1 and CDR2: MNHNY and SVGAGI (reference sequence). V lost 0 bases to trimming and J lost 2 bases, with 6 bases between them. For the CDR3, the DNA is TGTGCCAGCAGTTACTCGGTGTCCACAGATACGCAGTATTTT. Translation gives CASSYSVSTDTQYF.

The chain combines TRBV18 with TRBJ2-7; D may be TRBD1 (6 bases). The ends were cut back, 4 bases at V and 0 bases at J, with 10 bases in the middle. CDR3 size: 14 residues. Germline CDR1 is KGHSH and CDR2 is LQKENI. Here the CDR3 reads CASSLGQNSYEQYF. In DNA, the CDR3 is TGTGCCAGCTCACTAGGACAGAACTCCTACGAGCAGTACTTC.

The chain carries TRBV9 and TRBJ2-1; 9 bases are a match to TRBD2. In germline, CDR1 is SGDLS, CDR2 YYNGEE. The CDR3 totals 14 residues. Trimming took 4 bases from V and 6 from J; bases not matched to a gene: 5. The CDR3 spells CASSRLAVSNEQFF. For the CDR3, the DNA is TGTGCCAGCAGCCGACTAGCGGTATCCAATGAGCAGTTCTTC.

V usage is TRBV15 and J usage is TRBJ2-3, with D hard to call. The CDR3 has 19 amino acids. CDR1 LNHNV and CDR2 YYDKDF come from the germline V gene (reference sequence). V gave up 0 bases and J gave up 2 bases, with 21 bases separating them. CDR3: CATSRDEKGRLVPTDTQYF. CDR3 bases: TGTGCCACCAGCAGAGACGAGAAAGGACGCCTGGTCCCCACAGATACGCAGTATTTT.

CDR3 in amino acids: CASKGVDSVTEAFF. The CDR3 DNA sequence: TGTGCCAGTAAAGGTGTAGACAGCGTCACTGAAGCTTTCTTT. The chain joins TRBV19 to TRBJ1-1; a possible D gene is TRBD1 (5 bases). The CDR3 is made up of 14 amino acids. V shed 7 bases and J shed 4 bases, with 16 bases lying between them. The germline V gene has CDR1 LNHDA and CDR2 SQIVND (reference sequence).

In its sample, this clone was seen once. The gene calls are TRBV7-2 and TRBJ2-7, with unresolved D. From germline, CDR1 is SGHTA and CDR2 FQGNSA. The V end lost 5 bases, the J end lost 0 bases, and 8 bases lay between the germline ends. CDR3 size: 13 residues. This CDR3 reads CASSPSVSYEQYF. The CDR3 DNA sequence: TGTGCCAGCAGCCCCTCTGTCTCCTACGAGCAGTACTTC.

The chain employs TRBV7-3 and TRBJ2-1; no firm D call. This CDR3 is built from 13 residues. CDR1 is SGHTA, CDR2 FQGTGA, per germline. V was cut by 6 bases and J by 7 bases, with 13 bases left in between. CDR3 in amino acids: CASSTWPANEQFF. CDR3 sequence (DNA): TGTGCCAGCAGTACTTGGCCCGCGAATGAGCAGTTCTTC.

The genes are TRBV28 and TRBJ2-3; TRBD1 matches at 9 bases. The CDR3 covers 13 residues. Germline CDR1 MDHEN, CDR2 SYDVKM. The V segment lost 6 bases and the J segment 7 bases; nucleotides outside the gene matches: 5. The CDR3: CASRGTGMYTQYF. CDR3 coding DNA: TGTGCCAGCAGGGGGACAGGGATGTATACGCAGTATTTT.

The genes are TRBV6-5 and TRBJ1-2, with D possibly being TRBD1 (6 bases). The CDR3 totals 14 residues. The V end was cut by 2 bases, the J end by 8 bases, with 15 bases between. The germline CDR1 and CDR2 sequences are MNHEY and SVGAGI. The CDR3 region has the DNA TGTGCCAGCAGTTACGCCAGGACCACAGGGGGCTACACCTTC. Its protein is CASSYARTTGGYTF.

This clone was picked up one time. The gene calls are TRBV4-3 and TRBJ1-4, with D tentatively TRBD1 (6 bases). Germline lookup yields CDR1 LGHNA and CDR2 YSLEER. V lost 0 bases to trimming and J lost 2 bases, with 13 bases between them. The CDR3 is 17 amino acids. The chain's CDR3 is CASSQDLGGNTNEKLFF. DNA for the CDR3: TGCGCCAGCAGCCAAGATCTCGGGGGCAACACTAATGAAAAACTGTTTTTT.

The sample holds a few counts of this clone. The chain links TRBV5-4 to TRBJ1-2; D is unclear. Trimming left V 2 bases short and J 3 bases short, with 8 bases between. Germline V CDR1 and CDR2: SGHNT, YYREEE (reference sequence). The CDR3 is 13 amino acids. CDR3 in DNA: TGTGCCAGCAGCTTCGCAACGGACTATGGCTACACCTTC. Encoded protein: CASSFATDYGYTF.

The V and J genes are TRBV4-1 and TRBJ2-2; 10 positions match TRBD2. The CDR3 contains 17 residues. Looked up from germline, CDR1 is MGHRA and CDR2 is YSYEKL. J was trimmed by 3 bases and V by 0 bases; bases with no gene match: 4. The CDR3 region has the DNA TGCGCCAGCAGCCAAGATTCAGGACTAGCGGACACCGGGGAGCTGTTTTTT. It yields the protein CASSQDSGLADTGELFF.

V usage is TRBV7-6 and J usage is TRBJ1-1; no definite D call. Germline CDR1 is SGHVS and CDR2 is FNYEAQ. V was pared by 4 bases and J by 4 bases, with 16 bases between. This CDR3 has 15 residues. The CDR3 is CASSSNTDMTTEAFF. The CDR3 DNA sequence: TGTGCCAGCAGCTCAAATACAGATATGACCACTGAAGCTTTCTTT.

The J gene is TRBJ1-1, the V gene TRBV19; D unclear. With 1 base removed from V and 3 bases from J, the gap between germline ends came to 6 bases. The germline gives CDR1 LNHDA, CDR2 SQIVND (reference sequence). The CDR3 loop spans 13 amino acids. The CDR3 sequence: CASSIAVYTEAFF. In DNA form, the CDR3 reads TGTGCCAGTAGTATAGCAGTTTACACTGAAGCTTTCTTT. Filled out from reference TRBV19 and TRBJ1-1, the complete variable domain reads DGGITQSPKYLFRKEGQNVTLSCEQNLNHDAMYWYRQDPGQGLRLIYYSQIVNDFQKGDIAEGYSVSREKKESFPLTVTSAQKNPTAFYLCASSIAVYTEAFFGQGTRLTVV.

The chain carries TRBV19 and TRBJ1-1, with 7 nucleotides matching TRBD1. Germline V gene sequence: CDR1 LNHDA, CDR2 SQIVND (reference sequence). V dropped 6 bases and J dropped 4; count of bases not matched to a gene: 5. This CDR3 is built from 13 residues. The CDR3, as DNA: TGTGCCAGTAGCCGACAGGGTGCCACTGAAGCTTTCTTT. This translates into CASSRQGATEAFF.

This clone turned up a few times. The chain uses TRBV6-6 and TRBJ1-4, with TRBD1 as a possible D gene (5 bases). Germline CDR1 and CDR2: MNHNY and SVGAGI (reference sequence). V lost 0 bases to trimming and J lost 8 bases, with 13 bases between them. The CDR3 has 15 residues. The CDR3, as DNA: TGTGCCAGCAGTTACTCGCAGGGAGAGGGGGAAAAACTGTTTTTT. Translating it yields CASSYSQGEGEKLFF.

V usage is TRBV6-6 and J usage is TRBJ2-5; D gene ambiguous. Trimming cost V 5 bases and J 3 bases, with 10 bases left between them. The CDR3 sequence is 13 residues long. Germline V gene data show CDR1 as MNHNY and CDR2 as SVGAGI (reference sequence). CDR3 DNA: TGTGCCAGCAGTCTCCACCCAGAAGAGACCCAGTACTTC. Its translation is CASSLHPEETQYF.

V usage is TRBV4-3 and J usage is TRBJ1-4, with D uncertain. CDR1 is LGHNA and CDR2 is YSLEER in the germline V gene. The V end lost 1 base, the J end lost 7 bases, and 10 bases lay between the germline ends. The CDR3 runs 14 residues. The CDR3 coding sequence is TGCGCCAGCAGCCAAGGCGGGAGAACTGAAAAACTGTTTTTT. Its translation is CASSQGGRTEKLFF.

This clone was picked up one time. This CDR3 reads CASSLGGRYTEAFF. The CDR3 DNA reads as TGTGCCAGCAGCTTAGGAGGCCGGTACACTGAAGCTTTCTTT. V and J are TRBV7-8 and TRBJ1-1; no firm D call. Between the trimmed V and J ends, which lost 1 base and 3 bases, there was a span of 9 bases. The length of the CDR3 is 14 residues. Per the germline V gene, CDR1 is SGHVS and CDR2 is FQNEAQ.

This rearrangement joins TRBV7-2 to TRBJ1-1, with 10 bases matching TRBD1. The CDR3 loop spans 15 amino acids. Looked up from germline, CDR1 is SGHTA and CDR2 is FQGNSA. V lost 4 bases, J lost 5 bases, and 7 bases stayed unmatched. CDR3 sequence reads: CASSSRQGAATEAFF. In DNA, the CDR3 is TGTGCCAGCAGCTCGCGACAGGGGGCAGCGACTGAAGCTTTCTTT.

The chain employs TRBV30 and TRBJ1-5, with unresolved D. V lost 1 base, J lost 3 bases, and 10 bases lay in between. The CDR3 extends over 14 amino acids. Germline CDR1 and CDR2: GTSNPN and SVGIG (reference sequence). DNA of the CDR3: TGTGCCTGGAGTGGCAGGCCGTCCAATCAGCCCCAGCATTTT. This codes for CAWSGRPSNQPQHF.

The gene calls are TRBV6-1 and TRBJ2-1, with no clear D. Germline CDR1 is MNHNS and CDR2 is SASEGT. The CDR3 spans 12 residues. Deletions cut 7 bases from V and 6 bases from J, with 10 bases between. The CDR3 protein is CASKEKFNEQFF. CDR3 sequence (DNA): TGTGCCAGCAAGGAAAAGTTCAATGAGCAGTTCTTC.

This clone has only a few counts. The CDR3 DNA reads TGTGCCAGCTCATACCAAGAGACCCAGTACTTC. Its protein is CASSYQETQYF. The V gene is TRBV2, the J gene TRBJ2-5; no clear D gene. Trimming cost V 8 bases and J 0 bases, with 4 bases left between them. This CDR3 is built from 11 residues. The germline gives CDR1 SNHLY, CDR2 FYNNEI.

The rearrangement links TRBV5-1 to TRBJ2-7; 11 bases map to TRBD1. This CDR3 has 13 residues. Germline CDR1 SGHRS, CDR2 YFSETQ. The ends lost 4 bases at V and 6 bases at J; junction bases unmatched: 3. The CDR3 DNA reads TGCGCCAGCAGCCAGGGGACAGGGGGCGAGCAGTACTTC. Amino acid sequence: CASSQGTGGEQYF.

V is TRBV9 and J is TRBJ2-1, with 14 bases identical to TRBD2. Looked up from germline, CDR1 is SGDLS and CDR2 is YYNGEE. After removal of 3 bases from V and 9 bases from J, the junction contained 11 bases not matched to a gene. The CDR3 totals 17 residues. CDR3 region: CASSARSTSGGAAEQFF. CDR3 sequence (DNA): TGTGCCAGCAGCGCACGTTCGACTAGCGGGGGGGCAGCTGAGCAGTTCTTC.

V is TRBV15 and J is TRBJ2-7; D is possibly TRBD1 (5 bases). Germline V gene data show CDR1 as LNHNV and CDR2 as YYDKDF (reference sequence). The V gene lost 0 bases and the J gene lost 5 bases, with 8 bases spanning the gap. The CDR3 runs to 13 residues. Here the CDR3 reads CATSRDLGDEQYF. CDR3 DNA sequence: TGTGCCACCAGCAGAGATCTAGGGGACGAGCAGTACTTC.

CDR3 coding DNA: TGTGCCAGCAGCCTAGGGGGCCTTAGCAATCAGCCCCAGCATTTT. The encoded protein is CASSLGGLSNQPQHF. The chain employs TRBV7-2 and TRBJ1-5; 7 nucleotides agree with TRBD1. The CDR3 covers 15 residues. Looked up from germline, CDR1 is SGHTA and CDR2 is FQGNSA. V lost 5 bases, J lost 0 bases, and 4 bases stayed unmatched.